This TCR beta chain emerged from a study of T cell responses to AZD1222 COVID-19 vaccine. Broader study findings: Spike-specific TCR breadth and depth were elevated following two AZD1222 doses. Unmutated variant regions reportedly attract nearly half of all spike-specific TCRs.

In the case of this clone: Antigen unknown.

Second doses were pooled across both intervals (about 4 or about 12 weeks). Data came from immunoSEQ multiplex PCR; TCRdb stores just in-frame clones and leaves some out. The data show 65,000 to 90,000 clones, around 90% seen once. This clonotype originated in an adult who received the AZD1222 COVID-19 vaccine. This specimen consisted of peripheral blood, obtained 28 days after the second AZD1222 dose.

CDR3 region: CASSVGTGAPSSYNEQFF. The DNA of the CDR3 is TGTGCCAGCAGCGTAGGGACAGGGGCCCCTAGCTCCTACAATGAGCAGTTCTTC. The rearrangement links TRBV9 to TRBJ2-1, with 9 bases that match TRBD1. The germline V gene encodes CDR1 SGDLS and CDR2 YYNGEE. This CDR3 comprises 18 residues. The trim removed 0 bases at V and 0 bases at J, leaving 7 bases unmatched.